This TCR beta chain was identified in a study of cytomegalovirus exposure and HLA in healthy donors. Background on the study: Findings of an earlier analysis included some 110 million unique TCR beta sequences from roughly 190 million T cells. Study-wide results and caveats: Certain sequence variants were highly shared and formed a cluster, and this cluster was likely a sequencing artifact. Solely CMV serostatus was available to characterize immune exposure. A previous analysis found most TCR beta V segments productive roughly 87% or roughly 30% of the time.

This CDR3 has 14 residues. V shed 4 bases and J 3 bases; nucleotides not matched to a gene: 4. Germline V gene data show CDR1 as SGHRS and CDR2 as YFSETQ. In the PCR, 60 Vbeta and 13 Jbeta primers were used. The method was immunoSEQ multiplex PCR; TCRdb's version includes in-frame clones alone and lacks a portion of them. The profile shows roughly 100,000 clones, around 80% of them singletons. Concerning this clone: What it binds is not known.

The rearrangement links TRBV5-1 to TRBJ2-3, with 8 bases fitting TRBD2. This clonotype was obtained from a woman aged 40-49 years in good health and CMV-seronegative. Material: PBMCs. CDR3 nucleotides: TGCGCCAGCAGCCTGGGACTAGAGACAGATACGCAGTATTTT. Translation: CASSLGLETDTQYF.